A selection of T cell receptor beta chains follows, all from one sample in a study of blood T cells in healthy people across ages. TCRdb fed the 5' RACE reads into MiXCR, producing one record per CDR3 protein. The table has about 1.7 million distinct CDR3 sequences, about 28% seen once. Sample: blood. These receptor sequences come from a woman in her thirties in good health. CDR3s leave out the opening cysteine and the closing phenylalanine or tryptophan. Clone size, where shown, is once, few, many, or a class for clones that have expanded.

abundance	v_gene	j_gene	CDR3aa
.	TRBV9	TRBJ1-5	ASSVVDQARSLRQPQH
.	TRBV30	TRBJ2-7	AYQRKDRGGEQY
.	TRBV5-1	TRBJ2-1	ASSSRGLPGGDEQF
few	TRBV4-1	TRBJ2-1	ASSLVPGTSGGNEQF
.	TRBV10-1	TRBJ2-2	ASSETGVNTGELF
.	TRBV15	TRBJ2-5	ATSTHSGSRQETQY
.	TRBV4-1	TRBJ2-4	ASSSRFRQGEVSIQY
.	TRBV10-3	TRBJ1-5	AIREGVPGSPQH
many	TRBV28	TRBJ2-5	ASSFPRRRQETQY
.	TRBV12-3/TRBV12-4	TRBJ2-3	ASSPGLLLHTDTQY
.	TRBV20-1	TRBJ2-7	SARGSRGNEQY
many	TRBV29-1	TRBJ2-1	SVEEVEQF
.	TRBV3-1	TRBJ2-1	ASSPSGSMYNEQF
many	TRBV29-1	TRBJ2-7	SVEVANSYEQY
many	TRBV12-3/TRBV12-4	TRBJ2-1	ASRPAGTRGQF
many	TRBV4-1	TRBJ1-5	ASSQSQGDQPQH
.	TRBV30	TRBJ2-3	ACLSTGTDTQY
.	TRBV29-1	TRBJ2-7	SVASGGTGHYEQY
few	TRBV5-1	TRBJ2-3	ASSTSPSGGRYTDTQY
.	TRBV6-5	TRBJ1-1	ASRTGPEAF
.	TRBV7-4	TRBJ1-5	ASSRRGVPNSNQPQH
few	TRBV12-3/TRBV12-4	TRBJ2-1	ASSSDRGTSGREFYNEQF
few	TRBV10-2	TRBJ1-5	ASSDGRGVQPQH
.	TRBV20-1	TRBJ2-5	SATSGRKDEQY
many	TRBV29-1	TRBJ2-1	SVEGTSESNEQF
.	TRBV15	TRBJ2-1	ATSRALAGGRDEQF
.	TRBV7-9	TRBJ2-7	ASSLTTVHNERY
few	TRBV30	.	AWMALEDEQY
many	TRBV7-2	TRBJ2-7	ASSHRPVAYEQY
.	TRBV9	TRBJ2-7	ASSVEQGLPYEQY
.	TRBV27	TRBJ2-1	ASRPSGGDNEQF